This T cell receptor (beta chain) was found in a study of radiotherapy plus CTLA-4 blockade in lung cancer. Here immunoSEQ multiplex PCR was the method, and the copy in TCRdb shows in-frame clones only, minus some. The table records 40,000 or so clones, about 70% of them present only once. To note about this clone: The antigen is undetermined.

With ipilimumab providing CTLA-4 blockade, focal radiation was administered to patients who had chemo-refractory metastatic non-small-cell lung cancer. Trimming took off 4 bases at V and 0 bases at J, with 6 bases between the two ends. The CDR3 covers 13 residues. Germline CDR1 reads SGHDN; CDR2 reads FVKESK. General study points: An expansion of tumor-derived TCR clones occurred in blood after radiotherapy plus ipilimumab. The authors reported that early blood T cell clone dynamics, with interferon-beta, best predicted response.

V gene TRBV14 combines with J gene TRBJ1-1; D gene ambiguous. The sequencing here drew on peripheral blood, taken from a patient treated with radiotherapy plus ipilimumab. This sequence originates from a human donor with non-small cell lung cancer who had stable disease on radiotherapy plus ipilimumab. The CDR3 nucleotides are TGTGCCAGCAGCCTAATAATGAACACTGAAGCTTTCTTT. As protein: CASSLIMNTEAFF. Drawing the rest from reference TRBV14 and TRBJ1-1, the complete variable domain is EAGVTQFPSHSVIEKGQTVTLRCDPISGHDNLYWYRRVMGKEIKFLLHFVKESKQDESGMPNNRFLAERTGGTYSTLKVQPAELEDSGVYFCASSLIMNTEAFFGQGTRLTVV.